This TCR beta chain is from a study of cytomegalovirus exposure and HLA in healthy donors. Germline V CDR1 and CDR2: MDHEN, SYDVKM. V lost 4 bases to trimming and J lost 6 bases, with 15 bases between them. This CDR3 region has 15 residues. This clone has a handful of counts. PCR used 60 Vbeta primers and 13 Jbeta primers. TCRdb keeps only in-frame clones here, not all; method: immunoSEQ multiplex PCR. The data hold some 100,000 clones, with about 80% observed a single time. Sample: PBMCs. The J gene is TRBJ2-2, the V gene TRBV28; a weak D match, TRBD2 (5 bases). The sequence was collected from a human donor in good health. CDR3 in amino acids: CASSSALGSAGELFF. The CDR3 DNA follows: TGTGCCAGCAGTTCCGCACTAGGGTCGGCCGGGGAGCTGTTTTTT.